Each of the 27 T cell receptor beta chains below was sequenced from the same sample in a study of Tregs in tolerant kidney transplant recipients. Some clones are missing from TCRdb's copy, which holds only in-frame ones; the method was immunoSEQ multiplex PCR. The sample holds about 30,000 clones. Material: CD8+ T cells from blood, obtained before the transplant. The receptors here all came from a human donor who received a combined kidney and bone marrow transplant.

Points on this clone: The read stops 3 residues short of the end of the CDR3; the missing end is completed from the germline J gene. V gene TRBV7-3 combines with J gene TRBJ2-1, with 9 bases lining up with TRBD2. The V gene's germline CDR1 is SGHTA and CDR2 FQGTGA. V lost 5 bases to trimming and J lost 7 bases; unmatched junction nucleotides: 12. This CDR3 has 16 amino acids. CDR3 DNA (partial): TGTGCCAGCAGCCTTACACCGGGACTAGCTAGGAATGAG. It yields the protein CASSLTPGLARNE. From start to end, the CDR3 is CASSLTPGLARNEQFF.

The DNA read from the CDR3 is TGTGCCAGCAGCTTAAAGGACAGGGTAGAAGAGACC. Translated, it gives CASSLKDRVEET. The CDR3, in full, reads CASSLKDRVEETQYF. The gene calls are TRBV7-8 and TRBJ2-5; 8 bases align to TRBD1. The read is 3 residues too short to cover the CDR3 end, so that end is filled in from the germline J gene. The CDR3 has 15 residues. V lost 2 bases, J lost 3 bases, and 5 bases stayed unmatched. CDR1 is SGHVS and CDR2 is FQNEAQ in the germline V gene. The full variable domain, in which reference TRBV7-8 and TRBJ2-5 provide the parts outside the CDR3, is GAGVSQSPRYKVAKRGQDVALRCDPISGHVSLFWYQQALGQGPEFLTYFQNEAQLDKSGLPSDRFFAERPEGSVSTLKIQRTQQEDSAVYLCASSLKDRVEETQYFGPGTRLLVL.

Points on this clone: From the germline J gene comes the end of the CDR3, since the read stops 3 residues before it. The chain couples TRBV10-2 to TRBJ2-1; 10 bases match TRBD2. Germline V lookup: CDR1 WSHSY, CDR2 SAAADI. J was trimmed by 5 bases and V by 6 bases; bases with no gene match: 1. CDR3 length: 13 amino acids. The CDR3 DNA, read in part, is TGCGCCAGCAGAGGACTAGCGGACAATGAG. It codes for CASRGLADNE. In full, the CDR3 is CASRGLADNEQFF.

Points on this clone: The sequence runs out 3 residues before the end of the CDR3; the remainder is reconstructed from the germline J gene. The chain links TRBV10-1 to TRBJ1-3; the D gene is possibly TRBD1 (6 bases). The germline V and J ends were trimmed by 7 bases and 8 bases, with 12 bases remaining between them. Germline V gene data show CDR1 as WNHNN and CDR2 as SYGVQD (reference sequence). This CDR3 contains 12 residues. The part of the CDR3 DNA that was read is TGCGCCAGCATCTTACAGGGAGACACC. Translated, it gives CASILQGDT. The whole CDR3 protein reads CASILQGDTIYF.

On this clone: The CDR3 end lies 3 residues beyond the end of the read and is filled in from the germline J gene. The chain recombines TRBV5-6 with TRBJ2-7; a weak D match, TRBD1 (6 bases). V lost 2 bases and J lost 5, with 11 bases in between. Germline V gene data show CDR1 as SGHDT and CDR2 as YYEEEE. This CDR3 contains 13 residues. The CDR3 sequence is CASSFGRGNEQYF. CDR3 DNA (partial): TGTGCCAGCAGCTTTGGCAGGGGTAACGAG.

Concerning this clone itself: The read ends 3 residues before the CDR3 terminus; that terminus is restored from the germline J gene. The chain combines TRBV5-1 with TRBJ2-7; D not resolved. This CDR3 is 16 amino acids long. The ends were cut back, 2 bases at V and 2 bases at J, with 17 bases in the middle. Germline CDR1 and CDR2: SGHRS and YFSETQ. The CDR3 sequence is CASSFGSRGRTYEQYF. Incomplete CDR3 DNA: TGCGCCAGCAGCTTTGGCTCCCGAGGCAGGACCTACGAG.

Comments on this clone: Sequencing ends 3 residues short of the CDR3 end; the germline J gene provides the rest. V is TRBV2 and J is TRBJ2-1; D possibly corresponds to TRBD1 (6 bases). Deletions cut 0 bases from V and 6 bases from J, with 15 bases between. CDR1 and CDR2 from the germline V gene are SNHLY and FYNNEI. The CDR3 consists of 16 residues. CDR3 DNA, as far as it was read: TGTGCCAGCAGTGAAGCCACAGGGCGGTCCCGCAATGAG. Translating it yields CASSEATGRSRNE. The full CDR3 is CASSEATGRSRNEQFF. Supplemented by reference TRBV2 and TRBJ2-1, the full variable domain reads EPEVTQTPSHQVTQMGQEVILRCVPISNHLYFYWYRQILGQKVEFLVSFYNNEISEKSEIFDDQFSVERPDGSNFTLKIRSTKLEDSAMYFCASSEATGRSRNEQFFGPGTRLTVL.

About this clone itself: Read coverage stops 3 residues before the CDR3 terminus; the germline J gene supplies the remainder. V gene TRBV19 combines with J gene TRBJ1-6; D unclear. Germline V gives CDR1 LNHDA, CDR2 SQIVND (reference sequence). Trimming removed 6 bases at V and 5 bases at J, with 14 bases between. This CDR3 region has 15 residues. CDR3 sequence reads: CASRSRLGNNSPLHF. CDR3 DNA (partial): TGTGCCAGTAGATCCCGACTTGGAAATAATTCACCC.

Concerning this clone: Read data end 3 residues before the CDR3 end; the end is taken from the germline J gene. The chain is built from TRBV30 and TRBJ1-6; maybe TRBD1 (5 bases). The germline V gene has CDR1 GTSNPN and CDR2 SVGIG (reference sequence). V shed 0 bases and J shed 7 bases, with 10 bases lying between them. The CDR3 totals 14 residues. The CDR3 region is CAWSVAGQNSPLHF. Partial CDR3 DNA: TGTGCCTGGAGTGTTGCTGGACAAAATTCACCC.

In the case of this clone: With the read ending 3 residues before the CDR3 end, the germline J gene is used to fill in that end. The chain recombines TRBV20-1 with TRBJ2-3, with 8 positions matching TRBD2. The CDR3 length is 16 residues. The germline V gene has CDR1 DFQATT and CDR2 SNEGSKA (reference sequence). V lost 0 bases and J lost 5; bases outside the gene matches: 10. Incomplete CDR3 DNA: TGCAGTGCTAGAGATCCCAGCGGGAGTTTTCGAGATACG. As protein: CSARDPSGSFRDT. The entire CDR3 protein reads CSARDPSGSFRDTQYF.

A note on this clone: The CDR3 is cut off 3 residues early in the read; its end comes from the germline J gene. V gene TRBV5-6 combines with J gene TRBJ2-7; 8 nucleotides agree with TRBD2. This CDR3 is built from 14 residues. The V and J ends lost 2 bases and 6 bases, in that order; junction bases with no gene match: 7. Germline V CDR1 and CDR2: SGHDT, YYEEEE. The part of the CDR3 DNA that was read is TGTGCCAGCAGCTTTCGAGCGGGAGCCGGCGAG. Protein product: CASSFRAGAGE. The whole CDR3 is CASSFRAGAGEQYF.

A remark on this clone: The CDR3 end falls 3 residues outside the read, so it is completed with the germline J gene. V gene TRBV5-5 combines with J gene TRBJ2-1; D perhaps matches TRBD2 (6 bases). The CDR3 covers 13 residues. Looked up from germline, CDR1 is SGHKS and CDR2 is YYEKEE (reference sequence). Trimming left V 5 bases short and J 9 bases short, with 15 bases between. CDR3 loop: CASRQLAMGEQFF. The part of the CDR3 DNA that was read is TGTGCCAGCAGACAACTAGCTATGGGTGAG.

Comments on this clone: The read finishes 3 residues shy of the CDR3 end, and the germline J gene is used to complete it. The genes are TRBV7-3 and TRBJ2-7; tentative D call: TRBD1 (6 bases). Germline V gene data show CDR1 as SGHTA and CDR2 as FQGTGA. Trimming left V 5 bases short and J 2 bases short, with 13 bases between. The CDR3 spans 14 residues. The CDR3 DNA, read in part, is TGTGCCAGCAGCCTCGGGGCAGGGGCCTACGAG. Translated, it gives CASSLGAGAYE. The full CDR3 is CASSLGAGAYEQYF.

Regarding this clone: The observed sequence ends 3 residues before the CDR3 terminus, with the missing tail filled in from the germline J gene. The chain combines TRBV2 with TRBJ2-7, with a weak D call TRBD2 (5 bases). This CDR3 region has 14 residues. Germline V gene data show CDR1 as SNHLY and CDR2 as FYNNEI. Trimming shortened V by 4 bases and J by 0 bases, and 10 bases separated the two germline ends. CDR3 DNA (partial): TGTGCCAGCAGTGCCCAGGACTTCTCCTACGAG. This sequence encodes CASSAQDFSYE. The entire CDR3 sequence reads CASSAQDFSYEQYF.

In the case of this clone: The CDR3 goes on 3 residues after the read ends, and that part is filled in from the germline J gene. This rearrangement joins TRBV20-1 to TRBJ2-3; 8 bases align to TRBD2. Germline V gene data show CDR1 as DFQATT and CDR2 as SNEGSKA (reference sequence). Unmatched junction bases numbered 11, after V lost 5 bases and J lost 1 base. This CDR3 region has 16 residues. CDR3 sequence: CSAGSIIAGRTDTQYF. Incomplete CDR3 DNA: TGCAGTGCTGGGAGTATTATAGCGGGACGCACAGATACG.

With regard to this clone: From the germline J gene comes the end of the CDR3, since the read stops 3 residues before it. The rearrangement joins TRBV7-8 to TRBJ2-7, with 11 bases matching TRBD2. Per the germline V gene, CDR1 is SGHVS and CDR2 is FQNEAQ. CDR3 size: 15 residues. Unmatched junction bases numbered 8, after V lost 5 bases and J lost 5 bases. The CDR3 bases that were read are TGTGCCAGCAGCCCTTCCGGGACTAGCGGCCACGAG. Translated, it gives CASSPSGTSGHE. The CDR3 in full is CASSPSGTSGHEQYF.

On this clone: The CDR3 is cut off 3 residues early in the read; its end comes from the germline J gene. The chain has TRBV6-2 or TRBV6-3 and TRBJ2-1; 8 positions agree with TRBD1. Germline V CDR1 and CDR2: MNHEY, SVGEGT. V gave up 6 bases and J gave up 7 bases; unmatched junction bases: 11. The CDR3 length is 15 residues. CDR3 in amino acids: CASSPRTGTWNEQFF. Partial CDR3 DNA: TGTGCCAGCAGCCCCCGGACAGGGACTTGGAATGAG.

On this clone: The sequence runs out 3 residues before the end of the CDR3; the remainder is reconstructed from the germline J gene. V is TRBV7-6 and J is TRBJ1-5; 8 positions agree with TRBD1. CDR1 is SGHVS and CDR2 is FNYEAQ in the germline V gene. CDR3 length: 14 residues. Trimming took 1 base from V and 6 from J; bases not matched to a gene: 2. CDR3 DNA (partial): TGTGCCAGCAGCTTAGGACAGGGGATTCAGCCC. Amino acids: CASSLGQGIQP. The full CDR3 protein reads CASSLGQGIQPQHF.

Points on this clone: The read is 3 residues too short to cover the CDR3 end, so that end is filled in from the germline J gene. This chain uses TRBV29-1 with TRBJ2-7, with unresolved D. Trimming removed 1 base at V and 4 bases at J, with 8 bases between. Germline lookup yields CDR1 SQVTM and CDR2 ANQGSEA. The CDR3 loop spans 12 amino acids. The CDR3 protein is CSVEGASYEQYF. Partial CDR3 DNA: TGCAGCGTTGAAGGGGCTTCTTACGAG.

Turning to this clone: The CDR3 end falls 3 residues outside the read, so it is completed with the germline J gene. V usage is TRBV5-1 and J usage is TRBJ2-3, with 7 bases aligning to TRBD2. Germline CDR1 SGHRS, CDR2 YFSETQ. CDR3 length: 16 amino acids. V gave up 1 base and J gave up 0 bases; unmatched junction bases: 5. The CDR3 bases that were read are TGCGCCAGCAGCTTGTGGGCTAGCGGCAGCACAGATACG. This codes for CASSLWASGSTDT. The CDR3 in full is CASSLWASGSTDTQYF.

Worth noting for this clone: The observed sequence ends 3 residues before the CDR3 terminus, with the missing tail filled in from the germline J gene. V and J are TRBV6-2 or TRBV6-3 and TRBJ2-1; TRBD2 aligns across 12 bases. The CDR3 is made up of 17 amino acids. Germline V gene data show CDR1 as MNHEY and CDR2 as SVGEGT. The J segment lost 8 bases and the V segment lost 2 bases, leaving 10 bases of the junction unmatched. CDR3 DNA (partial): TGTGCCAGCAGTTACAGTCTAGCGGGAGGGGGAATCGATGAG. Encoded protein: CASSYSLAGGGIDE. From start to end, the CDR3 is CASSYSLAGGGIDEQFF.

Notes on this clone: Read coverage stops 3 residues before the CDR3 terminus; the germline J gene supplies the remainder. The rearrangement links TRBV5-6 to TRBJ2-7, with TRBD1 matching 9 bases. The germline V gene encodes CDR1 SGHDT and CDR2 YYEEEE. Germline trimming cut 3 bases from V and 4 bases from J; bases unmatched to any gene: 2. This CDR3 comprises 13 residues. CDR3 DNA, as far as it was read: TGTGCCAGCAGCTACGACAGGGGGTACGAG. It codes for CASSYDRGYE. The complete CDR3 reads CASSYDRGYEQYF.

Regarding this clone: Read data end 3 residues before the CDR3 end; the end is taken from the germline J gene. The chain couples TRBV19 to TRBJ1-2, with D perhaps TRBD1 (6 bases). Trimming removed 5 bases at V and 4 bases at J, with 11 bases between. The V gene's germline CDR1 is LNHDA and CDR2 SQIVND (reference sequence). The CDR3 runs 13 residues. The CDR3 region is CASSPGGGYGYTF. CDR3 bases read: TGTGCCAGTAGTCCCGGAGGGGGCTATGGC. Full variable domain (missing parts from reference TRBV19 and TRBJ1-2): DGGITQSPKYLFRKEGQNVTLSCEQNLNHDAMYWYRQDPGQGLRLIYYSQIVNDFQKGDIAEGYSVSREKKESFPLTVTSAQKNPTAFYLCASSPGGGYGYTFGSGTRLTVV.

This clone is classed as medium-sized by frequency. The read terminates 3 residues ahead of where the CDR3 ends, so the germline J gene completes it. The chain couples TRBV6-2 or TRBV6-3 to TRBJ2-7; 9 nucleotides match TRBD2. This CDR3 has 14 amino acids. The V and J ends lost 0 bases and 4 bases, in that order; junction bases with no gene match: 1. Germline CDR1 and CDR2: MNHEY and SVGEGT. The covered CDR3 bases are TGTGCCAGCAGTTACTCTAGCGGGAGTTACGAG. Translating it yields CASSYSSGSYE. The CDR3 as a whole reads CASSYSSGSYEQYF.

Here the CDR3 reads CASSFGAGGFSYEQYF. CDR3 DNA (partial): TGCGCCAGCAGCTTCGGAGCGGGAGGCTTCTCCTACGAG. The chain has TRBV5-1 and TRBJ2-7, with 9 bases fitting TRBD2. With the read ending 3 residues before the CDR3 end, the germline J gene is used to fill in that end. Germline-derived CDR1 and CDR2 are SGHRS and YFSETQ. Trimming at V came to 2 bases and at J to 0 bases, leaving 6 bases not matched to a gene. The CDR3 is 16 amino acids.

To note about this clone: The CDR3 end is not reached by the read, which stops 3 residues before it; the germline J gene fills it in. The V and J genes are TRBV6-4 and TRBJ1-1; perhaps TRBD1 as D (6 bases). Trimming took off 6 bases at V and 1 base at J, with 15 bases between the two ends. The CDR3 runs 15 residues. Germline V gives CDR1 MRHNA, CDR2 SNTAGT. The CDR3 sequence: CASRPGGHSNTEAFF. Partial CDR3 DNA: TGTGCCAGCAGGCCGGGGGGACATTCGAACACTGAA.

A remark on this clone: Read data end 3 residues before the CDR3 end; the end is taken from the germline J gene. This chain links TRBV5-5 with TRBJ2-7; TRBD1 might be the D (7 bases). V gave up 4 bases and J gave up 4 bases, with 15 bases separating them. CDR3 length equals 14 residues. CDR1 is SGHKS, CDR2 YYEKEE, per germline (reference sequence). The CDR3 spells CASSPAGQHYEQYF. CDR3 DNA (partial): TGTGCCAGCAGCCCGGCGGGACAGCATTACGAG.